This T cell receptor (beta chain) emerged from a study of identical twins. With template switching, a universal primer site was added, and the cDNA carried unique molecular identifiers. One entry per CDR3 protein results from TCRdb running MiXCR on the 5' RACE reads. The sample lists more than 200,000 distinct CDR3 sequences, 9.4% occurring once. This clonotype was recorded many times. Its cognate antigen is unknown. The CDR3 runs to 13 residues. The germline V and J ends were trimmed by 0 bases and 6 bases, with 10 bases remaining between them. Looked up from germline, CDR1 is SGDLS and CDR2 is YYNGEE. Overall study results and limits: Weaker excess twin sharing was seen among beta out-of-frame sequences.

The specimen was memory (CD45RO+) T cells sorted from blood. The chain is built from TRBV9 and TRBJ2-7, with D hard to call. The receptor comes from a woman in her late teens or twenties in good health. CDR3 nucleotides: TGTGCCAGCAGCGTAGGAGGAGTCGGCGAGCAGTACTTC. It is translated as CASSVGGVGEQYF.